This T cell receptor beta chain was documented in a study of T-cell reconstitution after alpha-beta-depleted transplantation in children. This clonotype has only a few counts. Antigen specificity is unknown. Trimming pared 0 bases from V and 3 bases from J, leaving 21 bases between. This CDR3 region has 18 residues. The germline V gene encodes CDR1 LNHNV and CDR2 YYDKDF (reference sequence). Unique molecular identifiers were built into the TCRbeta library. TCRdb reanalysed the PCR reads using MiXCR and keeps one entry per CDR3 protein. The sample includes around 960,000 distinct CDR3 sequences, 25% to 35% of them seen just once. Study results and caveats: The study reportedly traced alpha-beta T cells about two months after transplant to several hundred expanded graft clones. From newly produced T cells came most of the T-cell counts and diversity one year after transplant.

The material was PBMCs, mostly from graft donor cells, obtained 360 days after TCRalphabeta/CD19-depleted stem cell transplant. The chain recombines TRBV15 with TRBJ2-7; D assignment may be TRBD1 or TRBD2 (5 bases each). The receptor's source is a boy less than two years old who had a stem cell transplant for SCID, so the T cells may come from the graft donor. CDR3 sequence (DNA): TGTGCCACCAGCAGAGATAAATTTCCCGGGGTCAGGGACTACGAGCAGTACTTC. Protein product: CATSRDKFPGVRDYEQYF.